This T cell receptor (beta chain) was found in a study of blood T cells in healthy people across ages. The study, taken as a whole, reports: Changes in expanded clonotypes were possibly confounded, as the CMV status of donors was unknown.

Germline V lookup: CDR1 SGHKS, CDR2 YYEKEE (reference sequence). The V gene lost 0 bases and the J gene lost 8 bases, with 8 bases spanning the gap. CDR3 size: 13 residues. Primed by a sample-barcoded 5' primer and a J-beta primer mix, a second PCR proceeded for about 6 to 12 cycles. Tags on each cDNA molecule came from a template-switch adaptor with 12 random nucleotides. At least 3 million CDR3-containing paired-end reads were obtained per sample. TCRdb independently ran MiXCR on the 5' RACE reads; one entry per CDR3 protein. The profile shows around 1,500,000 distinct CDR3 sequences, roughly 28% of them singletons. Notes on this clonotype: Its antigen is as yet unknown.

V is TRBV5-5 and J is TRBJ2-2; possible D gene TRBD2, 5 bases. The sequencing sample was made of blood. This sequence originates from a woman aged 25-40 years in good health. CDR3 in amino acids: CASSLAGEGELFF. The CDR3 DNA is TGTGCCAGCAGCTTGGCCGGGGAGGGGGAGCTGTTTTTT.